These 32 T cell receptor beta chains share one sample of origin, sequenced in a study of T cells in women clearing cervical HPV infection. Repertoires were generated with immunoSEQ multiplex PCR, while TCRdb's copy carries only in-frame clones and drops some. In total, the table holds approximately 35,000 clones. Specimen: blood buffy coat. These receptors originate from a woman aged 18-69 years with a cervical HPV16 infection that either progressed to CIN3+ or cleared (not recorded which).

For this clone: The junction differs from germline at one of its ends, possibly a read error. CDR3 region: CASSPPGGLSPSHEQYF. The covered CDR3 bases are TGCGCCAGCAGTCCCCCTGGGGGCCTATCGCCCTCCCACGAG. The chain joins TRBV23-1 to TRBJ2-7; D is perhaps TRBD1 (6 bases). Read sequence stops 3 residues before the CDR3 end, and the germline J gene provides the missing end. TRBV23-1 is an open reading frame, and its role is uncertain. CDR3 length: 17 amino acids.

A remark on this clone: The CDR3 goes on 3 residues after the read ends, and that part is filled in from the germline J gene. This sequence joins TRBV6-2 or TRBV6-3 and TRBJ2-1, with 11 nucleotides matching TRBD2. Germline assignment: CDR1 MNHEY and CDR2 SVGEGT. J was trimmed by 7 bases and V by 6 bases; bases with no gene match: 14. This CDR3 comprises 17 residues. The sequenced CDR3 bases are TGTGCCAGCAGCCCCGGGCTAGCGGGGGGCCGGGGGAATGAG. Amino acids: CASSPGLAGGRGNE. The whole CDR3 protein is CASSPGLAGGRGNEQFF.

CDR3 loop: CASSVLSGGWETQYF. The part of the CDR3 DNA that was read is TGTGCCAGCAGCGTACTCAGCGGGGGCTGGGAGACC. The V gene is TRBV9, the J gene TRBJ2-5; 8 bases agree with TRBD2. The read comes to an end 3 residues before the CDR3 does, leaving the germline J gene to fill in the end. V was pared by 1 base and J by 5 bases, with 7 bases of the junction left unmatched. This CDR3 comprises 15 residues. Per the germline V gene, CDR1 is SGDLS and CDR2 is YYNGEE.

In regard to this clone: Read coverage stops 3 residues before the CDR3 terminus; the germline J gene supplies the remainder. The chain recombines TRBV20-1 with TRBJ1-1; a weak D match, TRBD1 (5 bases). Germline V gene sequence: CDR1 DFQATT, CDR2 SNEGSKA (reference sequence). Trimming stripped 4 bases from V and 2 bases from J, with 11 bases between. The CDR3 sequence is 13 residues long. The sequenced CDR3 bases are TGCAGTGCTAAAGACAGTTTTAACACTGAA. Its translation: CSAKDSFNTE. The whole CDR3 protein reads CSAKDSFNTEAFF.

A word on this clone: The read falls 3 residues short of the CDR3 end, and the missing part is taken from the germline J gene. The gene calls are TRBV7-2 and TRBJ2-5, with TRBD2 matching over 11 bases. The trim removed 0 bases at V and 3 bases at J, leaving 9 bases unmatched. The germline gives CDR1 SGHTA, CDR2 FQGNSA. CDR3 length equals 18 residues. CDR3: CASSLASLAGAVKETQYF. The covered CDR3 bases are TGTGCCAGCAGCTTAGCATCACTAGCGGGGGCCGTTAAAGAGACC.

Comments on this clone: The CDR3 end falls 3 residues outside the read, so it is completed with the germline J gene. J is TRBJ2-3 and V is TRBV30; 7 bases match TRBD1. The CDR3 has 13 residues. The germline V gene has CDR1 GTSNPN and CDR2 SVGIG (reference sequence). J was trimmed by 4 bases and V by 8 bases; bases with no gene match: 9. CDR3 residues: CAEGTDEADTQYF. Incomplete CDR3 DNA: TGTGCCGAGGGGACAGACGAGGCAGATACG.

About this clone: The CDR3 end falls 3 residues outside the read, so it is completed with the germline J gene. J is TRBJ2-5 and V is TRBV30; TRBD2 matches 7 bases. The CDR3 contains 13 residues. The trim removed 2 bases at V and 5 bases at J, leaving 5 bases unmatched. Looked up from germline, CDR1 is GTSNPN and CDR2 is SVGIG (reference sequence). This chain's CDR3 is CAWSRGGPETQYF. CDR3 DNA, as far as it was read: TGTGCCTGGAGTAGGGGAGGGCCGGAGACC.

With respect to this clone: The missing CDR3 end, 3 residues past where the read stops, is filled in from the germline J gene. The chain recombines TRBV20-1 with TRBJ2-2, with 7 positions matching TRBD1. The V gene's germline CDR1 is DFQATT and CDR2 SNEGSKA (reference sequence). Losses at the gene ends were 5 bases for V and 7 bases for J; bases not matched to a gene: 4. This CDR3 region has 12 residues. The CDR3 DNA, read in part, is TGCAGTGCTCGACAGGGTAACGGGGAG. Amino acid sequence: CSARQGNGE. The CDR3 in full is CSARQGNGELFF.

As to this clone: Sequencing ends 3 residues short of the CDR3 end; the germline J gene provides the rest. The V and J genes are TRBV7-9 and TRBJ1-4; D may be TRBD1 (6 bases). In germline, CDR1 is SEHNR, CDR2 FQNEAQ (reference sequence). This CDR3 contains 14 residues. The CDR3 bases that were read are TGTGCCAGCAGCTTAGTTCAGGGGTGGTCACCA. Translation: CASSLVQGWSP. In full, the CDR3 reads CASSLVQGWSPLFF.

This CDR3 is CASSPRGPGAYEQYF. The CDR3 bases that were read are TGTGCCAGTAGTCCAAGGGGGCCGGGTGCCTACGAG. V gene TRBV19 combines with J gene TRBJ2-7; 7 positions agree with TRBD1. The read gets to within 3 residues of the CDR3 end, and the germline J gene fills in the rest. This CDR3 has 15 amino acids. The germline V gene has CDR1 LNHDA and CDR2 SQIVND (reference sequence). V was clipped by 5 bases and J by 2 bases; unmatched bases: 9.

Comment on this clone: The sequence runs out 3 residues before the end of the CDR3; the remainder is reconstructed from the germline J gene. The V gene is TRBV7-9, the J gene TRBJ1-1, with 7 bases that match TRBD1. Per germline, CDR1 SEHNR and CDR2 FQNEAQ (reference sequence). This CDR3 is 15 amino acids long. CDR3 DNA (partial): TGTGCCAGCAGCCTGGGCGTGACAGGGACAGAGACA. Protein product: CASSLGVTGTET. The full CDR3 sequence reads CASSLGVTGTETAFF.

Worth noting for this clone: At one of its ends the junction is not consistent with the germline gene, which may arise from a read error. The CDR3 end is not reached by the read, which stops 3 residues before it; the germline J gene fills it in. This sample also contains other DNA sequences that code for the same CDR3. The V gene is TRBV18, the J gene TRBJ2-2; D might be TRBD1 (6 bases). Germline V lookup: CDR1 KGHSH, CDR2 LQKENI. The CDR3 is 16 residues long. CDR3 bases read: TGTGCCAGCTCACCAGGGGGCCTCGCGAACACCGGAGAG. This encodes CASSPGGLANTGE. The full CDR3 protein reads CASSPGGLANTGELFF.

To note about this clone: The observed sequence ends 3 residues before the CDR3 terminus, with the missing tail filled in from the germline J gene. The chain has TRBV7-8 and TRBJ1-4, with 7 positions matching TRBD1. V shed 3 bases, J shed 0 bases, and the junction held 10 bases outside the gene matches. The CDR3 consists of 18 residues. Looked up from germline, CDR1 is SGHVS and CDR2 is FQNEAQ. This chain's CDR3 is CASSFPRDSYATNEKLFF. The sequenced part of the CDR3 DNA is TGTGCCAGCAGCTTCCCCCGGGACAGTTACGCAACTAATGAAAAA.

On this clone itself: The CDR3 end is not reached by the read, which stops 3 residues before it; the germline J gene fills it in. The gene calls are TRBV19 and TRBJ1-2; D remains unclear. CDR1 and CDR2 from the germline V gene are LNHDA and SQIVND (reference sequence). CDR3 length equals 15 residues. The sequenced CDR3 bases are TGTGCCAGTAGTTTATCTAGCGTCGGCTCCTACGAC. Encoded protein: CASSLSSVGSYD. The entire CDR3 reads CASSLSSVGSYDYTF. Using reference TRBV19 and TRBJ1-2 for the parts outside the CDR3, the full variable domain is DGGITQSPKYLFRKEGQNVTLSCEQNLNHDAMYWYRQDPGQGLRLIYYSQIVNDFQKGDIAEGYSVSREKKESFPLTVTSAQKNPTAFYLCASSLSSVGSYDYTFGSGTRLTVV.

The CDR3 bases that were read are TGCAGCGTTGCGACAGGCGCACCCATTAACCAAGAGACG. This codes for CSVATGAPINQET. The complete CDR3 sequence is CSVATGAPINQETQYF. The chain combines TRBV29-1 with TRBJ2-3, with D possibly matching TRBD1 (6 bases). The missing CDR3 end, 3 residues past where the read stops, is filled in from the germline J gene. Germline V gene sequence: CDR1 SQVTM, CDR2 ANQGSEA. The CDR3 covers 16 residues.

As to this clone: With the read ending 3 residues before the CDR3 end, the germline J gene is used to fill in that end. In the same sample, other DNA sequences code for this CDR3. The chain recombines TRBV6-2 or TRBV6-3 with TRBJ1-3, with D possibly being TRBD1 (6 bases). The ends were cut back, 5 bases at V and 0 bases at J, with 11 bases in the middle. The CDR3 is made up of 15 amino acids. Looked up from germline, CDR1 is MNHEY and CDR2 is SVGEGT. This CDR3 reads CASSRDTSSGNTIYF. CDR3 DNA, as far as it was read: TGTGCCAGCAGTCGGGACACGAGCTCTGGAAACACC.

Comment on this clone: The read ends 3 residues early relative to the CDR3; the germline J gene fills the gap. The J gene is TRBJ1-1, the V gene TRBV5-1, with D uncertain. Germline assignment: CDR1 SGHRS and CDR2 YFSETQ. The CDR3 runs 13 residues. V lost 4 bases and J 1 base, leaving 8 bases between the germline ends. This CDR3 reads CASSLQRNTEAFF. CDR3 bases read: TGCGCCAGCAGCCTACAGAGGAACACTGAA.

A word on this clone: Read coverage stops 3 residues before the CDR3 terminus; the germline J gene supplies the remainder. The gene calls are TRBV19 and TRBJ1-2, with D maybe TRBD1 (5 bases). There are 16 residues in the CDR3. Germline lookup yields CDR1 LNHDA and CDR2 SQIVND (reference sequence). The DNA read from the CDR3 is TGTGCCAGTGCCGGTGGCATAGCGGGGACCAACTACGAC. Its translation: CASAGGIAGTNYD. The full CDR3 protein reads CASAGGIAGTNYDYTF. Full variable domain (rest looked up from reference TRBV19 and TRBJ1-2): DGGITQSPKYLFRKEGQNVTLSCEQNLNHDAMYWYRQDPGQGLRLIYYSQIVNDFQKGDIAEGYSVSREKKESFPLTVTSAQKNPTAFYLCASAGGIAGTNYDYTFGSGTRLTVV.

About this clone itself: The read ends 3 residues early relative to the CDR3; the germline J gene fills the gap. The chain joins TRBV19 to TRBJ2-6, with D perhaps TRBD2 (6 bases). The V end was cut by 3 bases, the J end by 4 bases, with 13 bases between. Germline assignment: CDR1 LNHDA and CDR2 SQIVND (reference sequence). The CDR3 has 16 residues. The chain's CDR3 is CASSMLGGYGANVLTF. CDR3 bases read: TGTGCCAGTAGTATGCTTGGGGGGTACGGGGCCAACGTC.

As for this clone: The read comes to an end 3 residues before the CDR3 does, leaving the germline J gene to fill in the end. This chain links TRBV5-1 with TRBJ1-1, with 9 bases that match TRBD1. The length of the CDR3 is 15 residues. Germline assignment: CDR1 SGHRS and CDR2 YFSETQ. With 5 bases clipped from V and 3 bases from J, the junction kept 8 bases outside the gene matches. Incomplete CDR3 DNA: TGCGCCAGCAGTTATACAGGGGGCGGTCACACTGAA. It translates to CASSYTGGGHTE. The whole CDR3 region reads CASSYTGGGHTEAFF.

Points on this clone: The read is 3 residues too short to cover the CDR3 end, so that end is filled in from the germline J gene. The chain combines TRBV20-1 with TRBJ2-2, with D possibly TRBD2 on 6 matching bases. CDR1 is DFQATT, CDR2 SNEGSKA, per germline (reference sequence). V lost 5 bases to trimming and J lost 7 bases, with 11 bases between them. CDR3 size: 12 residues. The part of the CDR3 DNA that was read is TGCAGTGCTGGGAGCGGGCTCGGGGAG. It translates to CSAGSGLGE. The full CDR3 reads CSAGSGLGELFF.

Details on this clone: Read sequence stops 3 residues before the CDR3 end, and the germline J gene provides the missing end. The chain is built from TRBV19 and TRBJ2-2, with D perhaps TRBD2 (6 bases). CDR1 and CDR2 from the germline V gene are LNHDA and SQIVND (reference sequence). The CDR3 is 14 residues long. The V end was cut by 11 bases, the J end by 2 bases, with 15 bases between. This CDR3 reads CAGGSGLNTGELFF. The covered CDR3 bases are TGTGCCGGGGGGAGCGGTCTAAACACCGGGGAG.

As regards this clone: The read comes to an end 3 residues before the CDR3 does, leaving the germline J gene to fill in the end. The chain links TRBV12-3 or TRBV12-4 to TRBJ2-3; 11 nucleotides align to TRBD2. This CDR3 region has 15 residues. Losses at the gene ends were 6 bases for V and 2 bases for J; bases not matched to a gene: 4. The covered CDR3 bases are TGTGCCAGCAGGTTGACTAGCGGGGACACAGATACG. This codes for CASRLTSGDTDT. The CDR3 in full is CASRLTSGDTDTQYF.

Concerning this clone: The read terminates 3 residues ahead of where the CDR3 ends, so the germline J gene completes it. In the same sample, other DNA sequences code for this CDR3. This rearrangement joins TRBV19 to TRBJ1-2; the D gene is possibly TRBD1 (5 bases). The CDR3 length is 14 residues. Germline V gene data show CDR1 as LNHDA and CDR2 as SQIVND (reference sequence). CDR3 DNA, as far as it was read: TGTGCCAGTAGTACAGGGACTAGGACCTACGAC. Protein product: CASSTGTRTYD. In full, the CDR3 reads CASSTGTRTYDYTF. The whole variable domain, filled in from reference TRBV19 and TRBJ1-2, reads DGGITQSPKYLFRKEGQNVTLSCEQNLNHDAMYWYRQDPGQGLRLIYYSQIVNDFQKGDIAEGYSVSREKKESFPLTVTSAQKNPTAFYLCASSTGTRTYDYTFGSGTRLTVV.

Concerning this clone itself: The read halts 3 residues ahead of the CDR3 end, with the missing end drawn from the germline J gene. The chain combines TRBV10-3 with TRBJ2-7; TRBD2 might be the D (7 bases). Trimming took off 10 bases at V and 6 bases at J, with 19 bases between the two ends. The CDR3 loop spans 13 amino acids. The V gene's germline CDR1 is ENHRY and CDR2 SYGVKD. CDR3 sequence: CATTPGGGREQYF. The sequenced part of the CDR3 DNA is TGTGCCACCACGCCGGGCGGGGGCCGCGAG.

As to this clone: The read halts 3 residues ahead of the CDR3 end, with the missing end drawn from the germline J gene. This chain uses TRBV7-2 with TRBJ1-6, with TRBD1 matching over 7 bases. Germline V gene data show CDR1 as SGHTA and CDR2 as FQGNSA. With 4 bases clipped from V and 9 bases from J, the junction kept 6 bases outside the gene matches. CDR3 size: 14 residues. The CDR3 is CASSSTPGGSPLHF. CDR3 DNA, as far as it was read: TGTGCCAGCAGCTCAACCCCAGGGGGTTCACCC.

The CDR3 loop reads CASSLVRGTSGELFF. CDR3 DNA (partial): TGTGCCAGCAGTTTGGTCAGGGGAACCTCCGGGGAG. This chain joins TRBV28 and TRBJ2-2; tentative D call: TRBD1 (6 bases). The CDR3 extends 3 residues past the end of the read, so its final part is completed from the germline J gene. Germline CDR1 reads MDHEN; CDR2 reads SYDVKM. The CDR3 consists of 15 residues. Trimming cost V 3 bases and J 6 bases, with 14 bases left between them.

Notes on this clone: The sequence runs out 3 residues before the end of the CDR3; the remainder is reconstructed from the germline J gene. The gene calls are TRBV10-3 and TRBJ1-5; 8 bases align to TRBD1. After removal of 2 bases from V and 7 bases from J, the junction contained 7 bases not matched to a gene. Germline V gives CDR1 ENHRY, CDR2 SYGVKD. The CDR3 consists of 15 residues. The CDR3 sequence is CAISEGDRREQPQHF. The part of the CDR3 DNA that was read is TGTGCCATCAGTGAGGGGGACAGGAGGGAACAGCCC.

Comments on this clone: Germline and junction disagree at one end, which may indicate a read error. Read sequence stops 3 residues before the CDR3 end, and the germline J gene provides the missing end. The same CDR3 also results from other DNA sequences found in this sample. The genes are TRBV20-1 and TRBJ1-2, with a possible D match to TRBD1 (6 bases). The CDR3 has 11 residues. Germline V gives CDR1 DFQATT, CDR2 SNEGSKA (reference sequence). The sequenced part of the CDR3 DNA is TGCAGTGCAGGGGACATTTATGGG. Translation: CSAGDIYG. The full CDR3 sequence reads CSAGDIYGYTF.

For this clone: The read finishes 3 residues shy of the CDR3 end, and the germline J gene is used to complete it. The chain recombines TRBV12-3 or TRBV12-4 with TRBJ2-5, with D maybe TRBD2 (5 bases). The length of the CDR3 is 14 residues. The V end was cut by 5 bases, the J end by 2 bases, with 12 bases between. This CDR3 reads CASSPRGPQETQYF. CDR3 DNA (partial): TGTGCCAGCAGTCCCCGGGGTCCGCAAGAGACC.

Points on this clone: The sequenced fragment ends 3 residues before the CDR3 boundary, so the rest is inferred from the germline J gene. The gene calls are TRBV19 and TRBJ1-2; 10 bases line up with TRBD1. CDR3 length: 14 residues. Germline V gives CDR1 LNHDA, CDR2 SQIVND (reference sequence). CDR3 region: CASSIRDRGFDYTF. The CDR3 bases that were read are TGTGCCAGTAGTATAAGGGACAGGGGCTTCGAC.

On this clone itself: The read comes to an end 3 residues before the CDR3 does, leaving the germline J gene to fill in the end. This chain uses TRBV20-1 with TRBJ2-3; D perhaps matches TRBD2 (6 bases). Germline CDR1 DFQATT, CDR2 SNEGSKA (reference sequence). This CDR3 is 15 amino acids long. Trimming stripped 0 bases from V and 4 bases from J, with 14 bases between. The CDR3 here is CSARDPAGGADTQYF. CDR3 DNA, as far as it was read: TGCAGTGCTAGAGATCCGGCGGGCGGGGCAGATACG.